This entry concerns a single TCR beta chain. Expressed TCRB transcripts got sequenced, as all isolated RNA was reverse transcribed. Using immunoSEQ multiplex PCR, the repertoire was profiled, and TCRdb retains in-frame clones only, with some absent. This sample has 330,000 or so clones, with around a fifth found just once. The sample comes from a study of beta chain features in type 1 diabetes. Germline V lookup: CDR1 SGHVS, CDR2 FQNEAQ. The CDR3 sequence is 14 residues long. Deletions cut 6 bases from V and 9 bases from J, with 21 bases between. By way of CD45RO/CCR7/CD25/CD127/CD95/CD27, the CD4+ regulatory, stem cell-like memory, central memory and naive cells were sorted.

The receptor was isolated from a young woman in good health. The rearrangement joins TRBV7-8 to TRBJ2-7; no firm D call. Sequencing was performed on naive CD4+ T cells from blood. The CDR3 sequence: CASSPRTPIQAQYF. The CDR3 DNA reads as TGTGCCAGCAGTCCACGTACTCCGATCCAGGCGCAGTACTTC.